The 15 T cell receptor beta chains below were found in one sample sequenced in a study of beta chain features in type 1 diabetes. Points from the study as a whole: All four CD4+ subsets from Type 1 diabetes patients carried moderately but significantly shorter TCRB CDR3s.

No cognate antigen is known for these TCRs. All of the isolated RNA was reverse transcribed, so expressed TCRB transcripts were sequenced. Profiled with immunoSEQ multiplex PCR; TCRdb holds only in-frame clones, not every one. This sample has approximately 130,000 clones, with around 16% found just once. What was sequenced was central memory CD4+ T cells from blood. These receptors all come from a man aged 18 to 29 with type 1 diabetes.

This rearrangement joins TRBV19 to TRBJ1-6; 7 nucleotides line up with TRBD1. Germline CDR1 is LNHDA and CDR2 is SQIVND (reference sequence). The CDR3 spans 12 residues. The V segment lost 7 bases and the J segment 8 bases; nucleotides outside the gene matches: 2. CDR3 sequence: CASTTGDSPLHF. The CDR3 nucleotides read TGTGCCAGTACCACAGGGGATTCACCCCTCCACTTT.

The V call is TRBV5-1, the J call TRBJ1-2; D might be TRBD1 (5 bases). Trimming left V 4 bases short and J 0 bases short, with 7 bases between. Germline CDR1 is SGHRS and CDR2 is YFSETQ. CDR3 length: 13 amino acids. The CDR3 loop reads CASSRDANYGYTF. The CDR3 bases are TGCGCCAGCAGCAGGGACGCTAACTATGGCTACACCTTC.

This clone turned up a few times. This chain uses TRBV29-1 with TRBJ1-3; TRBD1 is a possible D gene (6 bases). CDR3 size: 14 residues. The V gene's germline CDR1 is SQVTM and CDR2 ANQGSEA. Trimming removed 2 bases at V and 4 bases at J, with 12 bases between. The CDR3 DNA reads TGCAGCGTTGAACGGGGGGCAGGCGGAAACACCATATATTTT. It specifies CSVERGAGGNTIYF.

The gene calls are TRBV20-1 and TRBJ2-1; D gene unclear. V dropped 7 bases and J dropped 5 bases, with 9 bases sitting between them. CDR3 size: 11 residues. The V gene's germline CDR1 is DFQATT and CDR2 SNEGSKA (reference sequence). The CDR3 coding sequence is TGCAGTGTGAGGCCAAACAATGAGCAGTTCTTC. Amino acids: CSVRPNNEQFF.

The chain couples TRBV6-6 to TRBJ2-7, with D perhaps TRBD2 (6 bases). Germline values: CDR1 MNHNY, CDR2 SVGAGI (reference sequence). The CDR3 sequence is 11 residues long. The CDR3 DNA is TGTGCCAGCAGTTACGGAGGGGCGGAGTTTGTC. Encoded protein: CASSYGGAEFV.

This clone showed up many times. The rearrangement uses TRBV30 and TRBJ2-1; 8 nucleotides align to TRBD1. The CDR3 loop spans 18 amino acids. CDR1 is GTSNPN, CDR2 SVGIG, per germline (reference sequence). Losses at the gene ends were 3 bases for V and 1 base for J; bases not matched to a gene: 14. The CDR3 spells CAWRPQGARLRSYNEQFF. For the CDR3, the DNA is TGTGCCTGGAGACCCCAGGGGGCCCGGCTTCGGTCCTACAATGAGCAGTTCTTC.

This chain links TRBV6-5 with TRBJ2-5, with D perhaps matching TRBD1 or TRBD2 (5 bases each). The CDR3 runs to 14 residues. Per germline, CDR1 MNHEY and CDR2 SVGAGI. Trimming cost V 3 bases and J 1 base, with 9 bases left between them. The CDR3 protein is CASSYGTAQETQYF. The CDR3 bases are TGTGCCAGCAGTTATGGGACGGCCCAAGAGACCCAGTACTTC.

This clone was seen a handful of times. This same CDR3 is encoded by further DNA sequences in the sample. The CDR3 nucleotides are TGTGCCAGCTCACCAGGGTCTGGGGCCAACGTCCTGACTTTC. Protein product: CASSPGSGANVLTF. The rearrangement uses TRBV18 and TRBJ2-6; no reliable D call. Between the trimmed V and J ends, which lost 2 bases and 1 base, there was a span of 3 bases. In germline, CDR1 is KGHSH, CDR2 LQKENI. The CDR3 contains 14 residues.

This clone has only a few counts. Here the CDR3 reads CASSLAGPNEQYF. CDR3 in DNA: TGCGCCAGCAGCTTGGCGGGACCAAACGAGCAGTACTTC. The chain employs TRBV5-1 and TRBJ2-7; D possibly matches TRBD1 or TRBD2 (5 bases each). Trimming shortened V by 0 bases and J by 5 bases, and 9 bases separated the two germline ends. The CDR3 sequence is 13 residues long. CDR1 is SGHRS, CDR2 YFSETQ, per germline.

As to this clone: Since a much larger clone is just one base distant, this may be a read error. This same CDR3 is encoded by further DNA sequences in the sample. The chain has TRBV30 and TRBJ2-7; the D is unclear. The CDR3 contains 11 residues. Trimming stripped 2 bases from V and 0 bases from J, with 2 bases between. Germline CDR1 GTSNPN, CDR2 SVGIG (reference sequence). The chain's CDR3 is CAWSSSYEQYF. The CDR3 DNA reads as TGTGCCTGGAGTTCCTCCTACGAGCAGTACTTC.

The rearrangement uses TRBV6-1 and TRBJ2-5; D gene uncertain. This CDR3 contains 14 residues. Germline V gene data show CDR1 as MNHNS and CDR2 as SASEGT. Between the trimmed V and J ends, which lost 4 bases and 5 bases, there was a span of 14 bases. CDR3 in amino acids: CASSGIERRETQYF. CDR3 nucleotides: TGTGCCAGCAGTGGGATAGAGAGGCGGGAGACCCAGTACTTC.

The table lists this clone with many counts. V is TRBV30 and J is TRBJ1-2; D unclear. Germline V lookup: CDR1 GTSNPN, CDR2 SVGIG (reference sequence). With 3 bases removed from V and 2 bases from J, the gap between germline ends came to 10 bases. This CDR3 region has 13 residues. The CDR3 region is CAWSVAGNYGYTF. CDR3 bases: TGTGCCTGGAGCGTAGCTGGGAACTATGGCTACACCTTC.

This clone turned up a few times. The rearrangement uses TRBV25-1 and TRBJ1-5; D remains unclear. The CDR3 extends over 15 amino acids. Germline V gives CDR1 MGHDK, CDR2 SYGVNS. Trimming took 4 bases from V and 6 from J, leaving 16 bases between them. The CDR3, as DNA: TGTGCCAGCAGTGGCTCCTCTAGTGTAATTCAGCCCCAGCATTTT. Residues: CASSGSSSVIQPQHF.

The rearrangement links TRBV5-1 to TRBJ2-7; D may correspond to TRBD1 or TRBD2 (5 bases each). Trimming stripped 4 bases from V and 1 base from J, with 15 bases between. Per the germline V gene, CDR1 is SGHRS and CDR2 is YFSETQ. The CDR3 sequence is 15 residues long. CDR3 sequence (DNA): TGCGCCAGCAGCCTCACGGGACGTCCTTCCTACGAGCAGTACTTC. Its protein product is CASSLTGRPSYEQYF.

The chain has TRBV7-2 and TRBJ2-1; D is ambiguous. The germline V and J ends were trimmed by 5 bases and 0 bases, with 14 bases remaining between them. CDR3 size: 16 residues. Germline CDR1 SGHTA, CDR2 FQGNSA. CDR3 coding DNA: TGTGCCAGCAGCCTTGGAGCGAGTAGCTCCTACAATGAGCAGTTCTTC. It is translated as CASSLGASSSYNEQFF.